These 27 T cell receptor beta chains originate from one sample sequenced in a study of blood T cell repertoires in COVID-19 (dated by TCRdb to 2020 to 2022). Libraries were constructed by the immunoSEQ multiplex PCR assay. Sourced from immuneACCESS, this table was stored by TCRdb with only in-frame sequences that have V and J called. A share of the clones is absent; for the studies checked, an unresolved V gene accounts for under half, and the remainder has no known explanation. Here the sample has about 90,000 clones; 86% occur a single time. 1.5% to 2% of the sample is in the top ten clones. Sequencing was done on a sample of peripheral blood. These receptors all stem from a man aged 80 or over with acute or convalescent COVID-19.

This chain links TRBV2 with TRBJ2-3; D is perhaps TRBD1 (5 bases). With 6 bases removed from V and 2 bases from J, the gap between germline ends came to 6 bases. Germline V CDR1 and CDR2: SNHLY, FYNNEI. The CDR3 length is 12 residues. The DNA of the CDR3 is TGTGCCAGCAGGGACAACACAGATACGCAGTATTTT. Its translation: CASRDNTDTQYF.

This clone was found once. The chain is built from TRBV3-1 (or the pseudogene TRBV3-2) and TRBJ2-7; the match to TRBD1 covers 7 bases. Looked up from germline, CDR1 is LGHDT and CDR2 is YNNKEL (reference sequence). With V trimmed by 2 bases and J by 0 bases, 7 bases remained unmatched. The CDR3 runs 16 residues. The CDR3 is CASSQSTGMSSYEQYF. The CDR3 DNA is TGTGCCAGCAGCCAATCGACAGGGATGAGCTCCTACGAGCAGTACTTC.

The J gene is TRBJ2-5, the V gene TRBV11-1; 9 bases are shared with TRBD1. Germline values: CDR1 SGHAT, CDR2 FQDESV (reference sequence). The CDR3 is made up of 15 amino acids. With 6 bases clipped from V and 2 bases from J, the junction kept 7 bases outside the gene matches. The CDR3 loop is CASRTGTGQQETQYF. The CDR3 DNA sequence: TGTGCCAGCAGAACCGGGACAGGGCAACAAGAGACCCAGTACTTC. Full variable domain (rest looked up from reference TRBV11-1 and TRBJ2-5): EAEVAQSPRYKITEKSQAVAFWCDPISGHATLYWYRQILGQGPELLVQFQDESVVDDSQLPKDRFSAERLKGVDSTLKIQPAELGDSAMYLCASRTGTGQQETQYFGPGTRLLVL.

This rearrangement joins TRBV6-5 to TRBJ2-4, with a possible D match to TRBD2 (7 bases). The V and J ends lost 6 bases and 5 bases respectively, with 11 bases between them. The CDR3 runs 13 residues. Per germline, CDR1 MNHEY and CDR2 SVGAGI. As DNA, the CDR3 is TGTGCCAGCAGGTCGGGGGGCGAAAACATTCAGTACTTC. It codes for CASRSGGENIQYF.

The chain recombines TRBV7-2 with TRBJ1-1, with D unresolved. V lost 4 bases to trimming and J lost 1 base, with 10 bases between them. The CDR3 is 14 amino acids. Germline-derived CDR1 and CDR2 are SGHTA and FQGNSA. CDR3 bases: TGTGCCAGCAGCTCTCCTCCGGGGAACACTGAAGCTTTCTTT. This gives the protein CASSSPPGNTEAFF.

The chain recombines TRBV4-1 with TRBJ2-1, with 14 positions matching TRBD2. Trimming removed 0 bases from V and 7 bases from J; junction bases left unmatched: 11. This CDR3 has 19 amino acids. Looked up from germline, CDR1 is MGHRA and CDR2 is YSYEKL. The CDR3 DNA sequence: TGCGCCAGCAGCCAAGAAGGTGGGAGGACTAGCGGGAGGAGGAATGAGCAGTTCTTC. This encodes CASSQEGGRTSGRRNEQFF.

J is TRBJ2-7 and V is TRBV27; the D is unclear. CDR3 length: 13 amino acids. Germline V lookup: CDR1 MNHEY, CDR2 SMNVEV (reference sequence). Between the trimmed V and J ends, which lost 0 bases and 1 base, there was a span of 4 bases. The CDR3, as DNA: TGTGCCAGCAGTTTATCTACTTCCTACGAGCAGTACTTC. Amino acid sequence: CASSLSTSYEQYF.

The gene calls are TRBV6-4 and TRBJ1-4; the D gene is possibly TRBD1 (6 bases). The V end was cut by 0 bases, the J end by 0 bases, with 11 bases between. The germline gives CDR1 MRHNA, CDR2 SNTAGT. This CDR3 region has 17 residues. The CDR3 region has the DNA TGTGCCAGCAGTGACTCCCATGGACAGTCAACTAATGAAAAACTGTTTTTT. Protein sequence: CASSDSHGQSTNEKLFF.

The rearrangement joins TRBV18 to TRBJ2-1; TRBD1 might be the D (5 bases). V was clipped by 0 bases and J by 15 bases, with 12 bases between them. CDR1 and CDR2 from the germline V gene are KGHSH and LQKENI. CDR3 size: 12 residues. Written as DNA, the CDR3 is TGTGCCAGCTCACCACCGTCAGGGTCAGGGTTCTTC. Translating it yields CASSPPSGSGFF.

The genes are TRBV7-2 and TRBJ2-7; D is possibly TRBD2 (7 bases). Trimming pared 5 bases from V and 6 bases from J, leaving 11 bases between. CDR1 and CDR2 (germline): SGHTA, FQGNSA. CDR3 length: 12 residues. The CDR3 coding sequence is TGTGCCAGCAGCGGGGGGGCCTCCGAGCAGTACTTC. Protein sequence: CASSGGASEQYF.

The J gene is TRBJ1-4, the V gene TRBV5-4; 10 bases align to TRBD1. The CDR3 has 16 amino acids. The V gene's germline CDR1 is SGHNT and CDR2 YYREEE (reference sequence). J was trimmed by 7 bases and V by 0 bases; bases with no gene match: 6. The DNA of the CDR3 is TGTGCCAGCAGCTTGGACCCGGGACAGGGGTTTGAAAAACTGTTTTTT. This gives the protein CASSLDPGQGFEKLFF.

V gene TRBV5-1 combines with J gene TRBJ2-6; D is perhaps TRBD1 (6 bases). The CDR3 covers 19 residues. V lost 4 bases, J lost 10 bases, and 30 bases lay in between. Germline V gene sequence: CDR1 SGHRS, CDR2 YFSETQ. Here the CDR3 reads CASSPTARDRDRILNVLTF. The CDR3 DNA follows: TGCGCCAGCAGCCCTACAGCTAGAGATAGAGACAGGATTTTAAACGTCCTGACTTTC.

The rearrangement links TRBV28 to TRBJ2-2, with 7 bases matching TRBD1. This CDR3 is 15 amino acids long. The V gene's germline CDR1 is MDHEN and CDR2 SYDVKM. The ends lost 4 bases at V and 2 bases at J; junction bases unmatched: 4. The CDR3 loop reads CASSWPGGNTGELFF. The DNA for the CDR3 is TGTGCCAGCAGTTGGCCAGGGGGAAACACCGGGGAGCTGTTTTTT.

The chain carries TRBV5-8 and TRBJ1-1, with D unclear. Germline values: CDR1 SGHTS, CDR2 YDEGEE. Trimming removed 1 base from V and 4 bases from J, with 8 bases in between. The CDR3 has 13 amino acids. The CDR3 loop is CASSLSGGTEAFF. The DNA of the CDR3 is TGTGCCAGCAGCTTGTCCGGCGGCACTGAAGCTTTCTTT.

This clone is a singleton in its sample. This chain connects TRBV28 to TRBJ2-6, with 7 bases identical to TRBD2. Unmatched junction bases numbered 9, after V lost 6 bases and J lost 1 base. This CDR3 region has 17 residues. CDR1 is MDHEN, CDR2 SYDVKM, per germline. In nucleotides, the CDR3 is TGTGCCAGCAGCAAACCTGGGGGGGGTTCTGGGGCCAACGTCCTGACTTTC. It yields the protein CASSKPGGGSGANVLTF.

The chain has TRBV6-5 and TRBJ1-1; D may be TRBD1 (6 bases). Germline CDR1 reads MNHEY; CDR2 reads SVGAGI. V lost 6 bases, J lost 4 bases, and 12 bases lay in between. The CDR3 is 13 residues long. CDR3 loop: CASRKRGITEAFF. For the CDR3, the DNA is TGTGCCAGCAGGAAAAGGGGGATCACTGAAGCTTTCTTT.

CDR3 sequence (DNA): TGTGCCTGGAACCCCAGGGGGGATCAGCCCCAGCATTTT. Translation gives CAWNPRGDQPQHF. The genes are TRBV30 and TRBJ1-5, with 7 bases aligning to TRBD1. V was pared by 4 bases and J by 5 bases, with 5 bases of the junction left unmatched. CDR1 GTSNPN and CDR2 SVGIG come from the germline V gene (reference sequence). This CDR3 has 13 residues.

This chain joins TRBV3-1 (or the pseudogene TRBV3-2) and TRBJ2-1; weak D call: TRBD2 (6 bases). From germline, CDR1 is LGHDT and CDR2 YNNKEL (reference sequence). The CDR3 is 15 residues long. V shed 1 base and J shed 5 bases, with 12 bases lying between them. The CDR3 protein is CASSQAPRDHNEQFF. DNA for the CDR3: TGTGCCAGCAGCCAAGCCCCGCGGGATCACAATGAGCAGTTCTTC.

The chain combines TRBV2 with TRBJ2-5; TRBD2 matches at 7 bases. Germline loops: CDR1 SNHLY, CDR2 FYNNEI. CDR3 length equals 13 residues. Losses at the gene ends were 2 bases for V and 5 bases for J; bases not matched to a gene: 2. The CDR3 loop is CASSEHGGETQYF. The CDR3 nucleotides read TGTGCCAGCAGTGAACACGGGGGGGAGACCCAGTACTTC.

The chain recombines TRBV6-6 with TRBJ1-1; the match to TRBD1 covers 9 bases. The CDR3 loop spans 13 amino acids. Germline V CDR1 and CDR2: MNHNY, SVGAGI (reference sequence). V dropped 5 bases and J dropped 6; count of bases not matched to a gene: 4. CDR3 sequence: CASSTDRGAEAFF. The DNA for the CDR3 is TGTGCCAGCAGTACGGACAGGGGCGCTGAAGCTTTCTTT.

DNA of the CDR3: TGTGCCAGCAGCCAAGCGGGGTTCCCCTACGAGCAGTACTTC. Translating it yields CASSQAGFPYEQYF. The chain combines TRBV28 with TRBJ2-7; 7 bases fit TRBD2. V trimming: 6 bases; J trimming: 2 bases; junction bases outside the gene matches: 7. The CDR3 is made up of 14 amino acids. Per germline, CDR1 MDHEN and CDR2 SYDVKM. Full variable domain (rest looked up from reference TRBV28 and TRBJ2-7): DVKVTQSSRYLVKRTGEKVFLECVQDMDHENMFWYRQDPGLGLRLIYFSYDVKMKEKGDIPEGYSVSREKKERFSLILESASTNQTSMYLCASSQAGFPYEQYFGPGTRLTVT.

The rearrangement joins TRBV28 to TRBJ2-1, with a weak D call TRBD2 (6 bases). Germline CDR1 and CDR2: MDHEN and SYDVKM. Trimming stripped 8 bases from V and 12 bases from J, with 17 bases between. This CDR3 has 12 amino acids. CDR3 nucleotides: TGTGCCAGCGTACGCCGGGGGATGCGGCAGTTCTTC. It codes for CASVRRGMRQFF.

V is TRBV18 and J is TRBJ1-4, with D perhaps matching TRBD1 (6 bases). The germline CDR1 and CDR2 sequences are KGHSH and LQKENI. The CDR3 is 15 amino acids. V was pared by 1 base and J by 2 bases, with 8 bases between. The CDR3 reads CASSPQGGTNEKLFF. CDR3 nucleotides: TGTGCCAGCTCACCACAGGGGGGGACTAATGAAAAACTGTTTTTT.

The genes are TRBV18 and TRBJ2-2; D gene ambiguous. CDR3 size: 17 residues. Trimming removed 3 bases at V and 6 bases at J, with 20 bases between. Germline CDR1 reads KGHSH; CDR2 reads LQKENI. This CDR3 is CASSPLVPASRAGELFF. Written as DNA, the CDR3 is TGTGCCAGCTCACCTCTAGTACCCGCCAGTCGGGCCGGGGAGCTGTTTTTT.

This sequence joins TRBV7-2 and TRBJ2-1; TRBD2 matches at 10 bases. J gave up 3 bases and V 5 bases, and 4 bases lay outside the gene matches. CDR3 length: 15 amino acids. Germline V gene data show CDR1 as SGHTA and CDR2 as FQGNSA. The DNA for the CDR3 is TGTGCCAGCAGCCAACCTAGCGGGGGCTACAATGAGCAGTTCTTC. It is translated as CASSQPSGGYNEQFF.

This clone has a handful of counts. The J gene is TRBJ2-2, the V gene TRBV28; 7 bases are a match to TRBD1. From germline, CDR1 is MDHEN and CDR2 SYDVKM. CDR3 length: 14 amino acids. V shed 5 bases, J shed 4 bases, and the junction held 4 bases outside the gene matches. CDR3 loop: CASSVHRGTGELFF. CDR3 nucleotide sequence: TGTGCCAGCAGTGTGCACAGGGGCACCGGGGAGCTGTTTTTT.

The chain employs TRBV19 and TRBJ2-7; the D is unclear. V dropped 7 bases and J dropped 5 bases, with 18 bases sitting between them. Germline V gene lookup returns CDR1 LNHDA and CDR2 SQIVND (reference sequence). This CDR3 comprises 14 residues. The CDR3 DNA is TGTGCCAGTACCTTGGGCGTATCTAAGGACGAGCAGTACTTC. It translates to CASTLGVSKDEQYF.